This T cell receptor beta chain was obtained from a study of blood T cell repertoires in COVID-19. Overall study: Whether acute or convalescent, the COVID-19 samples came from the United States, Italy and Spain. Sources were T cells, B-cell-depleted T cells, or PBMCs; the material itself was cDNA or gDNA.

The V and J ends lost 1 base and 3 bases respectively, with 13 bases between them. Per the germline V gene, CDR1 is LGHDT and CDR2 is YNNKEL (reference sequence). The CDR3 consists of 15 residues. Under the authors' procedure: Reference gene primer amplification gave nucleated cell count estimates. Profiled with immunoSEQ multiplex PCR; TCRdb holds only in-frame clones, not every one. V and J calls plus clone size are reproduced from that table; the DNA served to infer D and trimming. The table records a few hundred thousand clones, roughly 88% of them present only once. This clone appeared many times.

The sequenced material came from peripheral blood. This receptor was obtained from a woman aged 25 to 39 who had recovered from COVID-19. The chain has TRBV3-1 (or the pseudogene TRBV3-2) and TRBJ2-7; tentatively, D is TRBD2 (6 bases). The CDR3 sequence is CASSQALGLYYEQYF. The CDR3 DNA reads as TGTGCCAGCAGCCAAGCTCTCGGACTATACTACGAGCAGTACTTC.